Sequencing of this T cell receptor (beta chain) was carried out in a study of post-analysis software for immune sequencing data. Many counts were recorded for this clonotype. The target antigen is unknown. V shed 6 bases and J shed 6 bases, with 15 bases lying between them. The CDR3 loop spans 13 amino acids. Germline-derived CDR1 and CDR2 are SQVTM and ANQGSEA. Prepared TCR beta cDNA libraries contained unique molecular identifiers. cDNA molecules numbering 400,000 to 550,000 came from roughly 1.1 to 9.2 million T cells. TCRdb used MiXCR to reprocess the PCR reads, holding one entry per CDR3 protein. The sample consists of hundreds of thousands of distinct CDR3 sequences, 36% of them appearing once. General study results and limits: F-measure co-clustering was strong for batch-matched samples. Multiple sclerosis was associated with a significant reduction in normalized Chao1 diversity relative to controls. There were roughly 5 TRBV segments more frequent in patients than controls, and TRBV5-6, TRBV5-1 and TRBV20-1 were among them.

The chain couples TRBV29-1 to TRBJ2-1; D possibly corresponds to TRBD2 (6 bases). The source of this sequence is a girl aged 10-17 years with multiple sclerosis. The sequenced sample consisted of blood. The CDR3 DNA is TGCAGCGTAGCCCCACTCGGGGGCAATGAGCAGTTCTTC. This sequence encodes CSVAPLGGNEQFF.